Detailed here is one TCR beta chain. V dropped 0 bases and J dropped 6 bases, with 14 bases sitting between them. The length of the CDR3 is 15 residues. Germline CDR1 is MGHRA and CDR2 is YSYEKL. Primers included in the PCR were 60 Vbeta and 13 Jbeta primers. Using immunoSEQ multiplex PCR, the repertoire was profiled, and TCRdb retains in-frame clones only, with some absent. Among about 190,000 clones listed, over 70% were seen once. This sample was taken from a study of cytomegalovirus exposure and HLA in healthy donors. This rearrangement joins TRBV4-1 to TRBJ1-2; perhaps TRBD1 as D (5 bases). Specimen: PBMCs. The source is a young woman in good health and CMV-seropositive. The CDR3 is CASSQERIGAHGYTF. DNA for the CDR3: TGCGCCAGCAGCCAAGAGAGGATAGGGGCTCATGGCTACACCTTC.